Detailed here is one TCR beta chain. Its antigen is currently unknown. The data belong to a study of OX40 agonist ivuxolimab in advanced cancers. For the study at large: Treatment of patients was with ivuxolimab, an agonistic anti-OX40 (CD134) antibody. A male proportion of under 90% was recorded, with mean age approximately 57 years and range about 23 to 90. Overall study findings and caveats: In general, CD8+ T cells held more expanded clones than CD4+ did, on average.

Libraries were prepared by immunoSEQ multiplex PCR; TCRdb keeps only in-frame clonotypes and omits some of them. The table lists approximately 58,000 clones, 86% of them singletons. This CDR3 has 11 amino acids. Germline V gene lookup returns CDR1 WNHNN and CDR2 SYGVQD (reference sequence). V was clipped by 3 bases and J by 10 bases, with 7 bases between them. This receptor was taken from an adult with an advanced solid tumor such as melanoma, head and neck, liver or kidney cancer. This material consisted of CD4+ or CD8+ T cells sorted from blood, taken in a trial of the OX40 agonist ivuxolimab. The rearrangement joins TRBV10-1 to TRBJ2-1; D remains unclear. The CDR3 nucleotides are TGCGCCAGCAGTGAAGGGATAGAGCAGTTCTTC. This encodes CASSEGIEQFF.